Presented here are 18 T cell receptor beta chains from one specimen sequenced in a study of blood T cell repertoires in COVID-19. The protocol was immunoSEQ multiplex PCR, while the TCRdb copy is restricted to in-frame clones and leaves out a portion. The table lists about 200,000 clones, more than 65% of them singletons. Sample: peripheral blood. Receptors were obtained from a man over 45 with active or convalescent COVID-19.

The V and J genes are TRBV5-5 and TRBJ2-3; TRBD2 aligns across 10 bases. Looked up from germline, CDR1 is SGHKS and CDR2 is YYEKEE (reference sequence). V shed 1 base, J shed 3 bases, and the junction held 2 bases outside the gene matches. This CDR3 is 15 amino acids long. CDR3 DNA sequence: TGTGCCAGCAGCTTGACAGCGGGAGGGACAGATACGCAGTATTTT. It is translated as CASSLTAGGTDTQYF.

This rearrangement joins TRBV6-5 to TRBJ2-6; D gene ambiguous. Between the trimmed V and J ends, which lost 7 bases and 0 bases, there was a span of 7 bases. CDR1 MNHEY and CDR2 SVGAGI come from the germline V gene. The CDR3 covers 14 residues. CDR3 sequence (DNA): TGTGCCAGCATTCCAGTCTCTGGGGCCAACGTCCTGACTTTC. Translated, it gives CASIPVSGANVLTF.

For the CDR3, the DNA is TGTGCCAGCAGTATAAGGCAGGGGGGCTACGAGCAGTACTTC. This encodes CASSIRQGGYEQYF. The chain employs TRBV27 and TRBJ2-7; D is perhaps TRBD1 (7 bases). The CDR3 has 14 residues. CDR1 and CDR2 (germline): MNHEY, SMNVEV (reference sequence). V lost 5 bases and J 3 bases, leaving 14 bases between the germline ends.

The genes are TRBV14 and TRBJ2-5, with D uncertain. The CDR3 sequence is 14 residues long. Deletions cut 4 bases from V and 1 base from J, with 10 bases between. Germline values: CDR1 SGHDN, CDR2 FVKESK. The CDR3 is CASSPSPPQETQYF. The CDR3 nucleotides are TGTGCCAGCAGCCCCTCTCCCCCCCAAGAGACCCAGTACTTC.

This clone is a singleton in its sample. The V gene is TRBV29-1, the J gene TRBJ2-2; TRBD1 aligns across 11 bases. Trimming at V came to 6 bases and at J to 6 bases, leaving 6 bases not matched to a gene. CDR3 length: 14 residues. Germline values: CDR1 SQVTM, CDR2 ANQGSEA. The CDR3 nucleotides read TGCAGCGTGGCCTGGGACAGGGGGGCCGGGGAGCTGTTTTTT. This sequence encodes CSVAWDRGAGELFF.

The CDR3 sequence: CARPQDSHNEKLFF. In nucleotides, the CDR3 is TGTGCCAGACCCCAGGACAGCCATAATGAAAAACTGTTTTTT. This rearrangement joins TRBV6-5 to TRBJ1-4; a weak D match, TRBD1 (6 bases). This CDR3 contains 14 residues. V shed 9 bases and J shed 4 bases, with 15 bases lying between them. In germline, CDR1 is MNHEY, CDR2 SVGAGI.

There are a few counts of this clone. The J gene is TRBJ1-2, the V gene TRBV6-5; 12 positions match TRBD1. This CDR3 has 13 residues. J lost 8 bases, V lost 8 bases, and 6 bases had no gene match. The V gene's germline CDR1 is MNHEY and CDR2 SVGAGI. Written as DNA, the CDR3 is TGTGCCAGCTCTGGGACAGGGGGCCGGGGCTACACCTTC. Protein product: CASSGTGGRGYTF.

The rearrangement links TRBV3-1 (or the pseudogene TRBV3-2) to TRBJ1-1; no clear D gene. Germline CDR1 and CDR2: LGHDT and YNNKEL (reference sequence). With 1 base removed from V and 8 bases from J, the gap between germline ends came to 14 bases. The CDR3 is made up of 14 amino acids. In DNA form, the CDR3 reads TGTGCCAGCAGCCAAGCCATGTGGGCAGGAGAAGCTTTCTTT. The encoded protein is CASSQAMWAGEAFF.

Only one count was recorded for this clone. The genes are TRBV5-4 and TRBJ1-5, with 8 bases that match TRBD1. The CDR3 covers 14 residues. CDR1 is SGHNT and CDR2 is YYREEE in the germline V gene (reference sequence). V lost 3 bases, J lost 6 bases, and 5 bases stayed unmatched. The CDR3 sequence is CASSSQGAGQPQHF. CDR3 sequence (DNA): TGTGCCAGCAGCTCCCAGGGGGCCGGTCAGCCCCAGCATTTT.

A few counts support this clone. This chain links TRBV2 with TRBJ1-1; 7 bases map to TRBD1. CDR3 length equals 14 residues. With 5 bases clipped from V and 2 bases from J, the junction kept 5 bases outside the gene matches. Germline lookup yields CDR1 SNHLY and CDR2 FYNNEI. The CDR3 reads CASSLQGLNTEAFF. The DNA of the CDR3 is TGTGCCAGCAGTTTACAGGGGCTTAACACTGAAGCTTTCTTT.

The V call is TRBV9, the J call TRBJ2-3; D is possibly TRBD1 (5 bases). V lost 2 bases, J lost 1 base, and 11 bases lay in between. Per the germline V gene, CDR1 is SGDLS and CDR2 is YYNGEE. The CDR3 sequence is 15 residues long. The CDR3 coding sequence is TGTGCCAGCAGCGTTATAGGGGTAGGCACAGATACGCAGTATTTT. Translating gives CASSVIGVGTDTQYF.

CDR3 bases: TGTGCCAGCAGTTATACGACAGGGCCCTATGGCTACACCTTC. Translated: CASSYTTGPYGYTF. The chain employs TRBV6-6 and TRBJ1-2; 7 bases agree with TRBD1. With V trimmed by 3 bases and J by 4 bases, 5 bases remained unmatched. This CDR3 comprises 14 residues. Germline V gene sequence: CDR1 MNHNY, CDR2 SVGAGI (reference sequence).

The chain has TRBV20-1 and TRBJ2-1; D may be TRBD1 (5 bases). Germline CDR1 reads DFQATT; CDR2 reads SNEGSKA (reference sequence). V was trimmed by 5 bases and J by 6 bases, leaving 5 bases between them. The CDR3 has 10 amino acids. Here the CDR3 DNA reads TGCAGTGCTCAGGGCAATGAGCAGTTCTTC. This sequence encodes CSAQGNEQFF.

The V call is TRBV16, the J call TRBJ1-1; the D gene is possibly TRBD1 (5 bases). V was pared by 1 base and J by 10 bases, with 13 bases between. The CDR3 spans 13 residues. Germline V gene data show CDR1 as KGHSY and CDR2 as FQNENV. DNA of the CDR3: TGTGCCAGCAGCCAATACTCAGGGAATGTAGCTTTCTTT. Its protein is CASSQYSGNVAFF.

The chain joins TRBV18 to TRBJ1-3; maybe TRBD1 (5 bases). The V and J ends lost 5 bases and 16 bases respectively, with 18 bases between them. Germline V lookup: CDR1 KGHSH, CDR2 LQKENI. The length of the CDR3 is 12 residues. CDR3 sequence reads: CASSSPGLSSYF. CDR3 sequence (DNA): TGTGCCAGCTCAAGTCCGGGACTATCGTCTTATTTT.

Comments on this clone: Other nucleotide sequences from this sample produce the same CDR3. In DNA form, the CDR3 reads TGTGCCAGCAGTTTAGGCCAGTATAGCAATCAGCCCCAGCATTTT. It yields the protein CASSLGQYSNQPQHF. The gene calls are TRBV27 and TRBJ1-5; D unclear. Germline V gene lookup returns CDR1 MNHEY and CDR2 SMNVEV (reference sequence). With 2 bases removed from V and 0 bases from J, the gap between germline ends came to 8 bases. There are 15 residues in the CDR3.

With respect to this clone: Other DNA sequences from this sample encode an identical CDR3 as well. V gene TRBV24-1 combines with J gene TRBJ2-1; a weak D match, TRBD2 (5 bases). Germline V CDR1 and CDR2: KGHDR, SFDVKD. The V and J ends lost 4 bases and 4 bases respectively, with 16 bases between them. This CDR3 contains 16 residues. For the CDR3, the DNA is TGTGCCACCAGTGAATCGGTGGGCCCGGGGTACAATGAGCAGTTCTTC. Amino acids: CATSESVGPGYNEQFF.

The CDR3 is CASTIRAGRGRHQPQHF. The CDR3 nucleotides are TGTGCCAGTACCATTCGGGCGGGCAGGGGGCGGCATCAGCCCCAGCATTTT. This chain uses TRBV19 with TRBJ1-5, with 8 nucleotides matching TRBD1. CDR1 and CDR2 (germline): LNHDA, SQIVND (reference sequence). The CDR3 is 17 residues long. V gave up 7 bases and J gave up 5 bases; unmatched junction bases: 16.